The 22 T cell receptor beta chains listed next were all sequenced from one sample in a study of spatial heterogeneity in lung cancer. TCRdb fed the 5' RACE reads into MiXCR, producing one record per CDR3 protein. The data show tens of thousands of distinct CDR3 sequences, under 8.5% seen once. Regarding time point: sample taken at primary tumor resection. Sequenced material: PBMCs, taken at surgery. The receptors were sampled from a male donor with early-stage non-small cell lung cancer.

The CDR3 nucleotides read TGTGCCAGCAGCCCCATCTCCGGGCCTCACTCGGAGCAGTACTTC. Protein: CASSPISGPHSEQYF. The rearrangement links TRBV7-9 to TRBJ2-7; D unclear. Trimming removed 5 bases from V and 7 bases from J, with 21 bases in between. The V gene's germline CDR1 is SEHNR and CDR2 FQNEAQ (reference sequence). This CDR3 contains 15 residues. The full variable domain, rest sourced from reference TRBV7-9 and TRBJ2-7, is DTGVSQNPRHKITKRGQNVTFRCDPISEHNRLYWYRQTLGQGPEFLTYFQNEAQLEKSRLLSDRFSAERPKGSFSTLEIQRTEQGDSAMYLCASSPISGPHSEQYFGPGTRLTVT.

This clonotype has only a few counts. The chain recombines TRBV29-1 with TRBJ2-3; 7 bases match TRBD1. Trimming took 6 bases from V and 4 from J; bases not matched to a gene: 4. Germline lookup yields CDR1 SQVTM and CDR2 ANQGSEA. The CDR3 contains 12 residues. CDR3 bases: TGCAGCGTGATACAGGGGTCAGATACGCAGTATTTT. Its protein is CSVIQGSDTQYF.

This clonotype was observed at least ten times. This chain uses TRBV27 with TRBJ2-7; 9 nucleotides match TRBD1. Germline V gene sequence: CDR1 MNHEY, CDR2 SMNVEV (reference sequence). Trimming at V came to 4 bases and at J to 2 bases, leaving 3 bases not matched to a gene. There are 14 residues in the CDR3. CDR3 nucleotide sequence: TGTGCCAGCAGTTACAGGGGGCCGGCCTACGAGCAGTACTTC. It encodes CASSYRGPAYEQYF.

On this clonotype: An end of the junction differs from the germline gene, which may be a read error. The rearrangement links TRBV2 to TRBJ2-7; no clear D gene. Germline V gene sequence: CDR1 SNHLY, CDR2 FYNNEI. This CDR3 region has 14 residues. The DNA for the CDR3 is TGTGCCAGCAGTGACGCTGGCACTGGGTACGAGCGGTACTTC. It is translated as CASSDAGTGYERYF.

This clonotype showed up many times. The chain recombines TRBV2 with TRBJ2-3; the D is unclear. Germline V gene data show CDR1 as SNHLY and CDR2 as FYNNEI. The ends were cut back, 1 base at V and 0 bases at J, with 8 bases in the middle. This CDR3 is built from 15 residues. The CDR3 reads CASSEGGMSTDTQYF. In DNA form, the CDR3 reads TGTGCCAGCAGTGAAGGCGGAATGAGCACAGATACGCAGTATTTT. The whole variable domain, filled in from reference TRBV2 and TRBJ2-3, reads EPEVTQTPSHQVTQMGQEVILRCVPISNHLYFYWYRQILGQKVEFLVSFYNNEISEKSEIFDDQFSVERPDGSNFTLKIRSTKLEDSAMYFCASSEGGMSTDTQYFGPGTRLTVL.

In its sample, this clonotype was seen many times. The V and J genes are TRBV23-1 and TRBJ2-3, with 8 nucleotides matching TRBD1. TRBV23-1 is classed as an ORF, of uncertain function. The V and J ends lost 2 bases and 5 bases, in that order; junction bases with no gene match: 9. The CDR3 extends over 16 amino acids. The CDR3 sequence: CASSQDLDRVGDTQYF. The CDR3 DNA is TGCGCCAGCAGTCAAGATCTGGACAGGGTGGGAGATACGCAGTATTTT.

This clonotype was recorded at least ten times. The gene calls are TRBV10-3 and TRBJ1-4; D unresolved. Germline V lookup: CDR1 ENHRY, CDR2 SYGVKD. Between the trimmed V and J ends, which lost 0 bases and 4 bases, there was a span of 9 bases. CDR3 size: 15 residues. The DNA for the CDR3 is TGTGCCATCAGTGAGTCGATCAGGAGTAATGAAAAACTGTTTTTT. Translated: CAISESIRSNEKLFF.

The sample holds many counts of this clonotype. The V and J genes are TRBV7-2 and TRBJ2-1; TRBD2 aligns across 11 bases. This CDR3 is built from 17 residues. V trimming: 5 bases; J trimming: 6 bases; junction bases outside the gene matches: 12. CDR1 is SGHTA and CDR2 is FQGNSA in the germline V gene. This CDR3 is CASSLNLAGGISNEQFF. The DNA for the CDR3 is TGTGCCAGCAGCCTAAATTTAGCGGGAGGGATCTCCAATGAGCAGTTCTTC.

This clonotype was seen more than once but under ten times. This rearrangement joins TRBV3-1 to TRBJ2-4, with no clear D. In germline, CDR1 is LGHDT, CDR2 YNNKEL (reference sequence). CDR3 length: 14 residues. V was pared by 0 bases and J by 9 bases, with 12 bases between. CDR3 coding DNA: TGTGCCAGCAGCCAAGAACCGGGCTATTCCATTCAGTACTTC. The encoded protein is CASSQEPGYSIQYF.

The genes are TRBV7-9 and TRBJ1-2; 7 nucleotides line up with TRBD1. The germline CDR1 and CDR2 sequences are SEHNR and FQNEAQ (reference sequence). The CDR3 totals 14 residues. The V gene end was trimmed by 5 bases and the J gene end by 4 bases; junction bases not matched to a gene: 7. Written as DNA, the CDR3 is TGTGCCAGCAGCCCGACAGGGAGCTTCTATGGCTACACCTTC. It specifies CASSPTGSFYGYTF.

This clonotype appeared many times. The chain employs TRBV10-3 and TRBJ1-4; D might be TRBD1 (5 bases). V was pared by 6 bases and J by 3 bases, with 8 bases between. CDR1 and CDR2 (germline): ENHRY, SYGVKD. The CDR3 loop spans 13 amino acids. Here the CDR3 DNA reads TGTGCCATCAGCGGGGGGGCTAATGAAAAACTGTTTTTT. Translated, it gives CAISGGANEKLFF.

This clonotype appeared many times. The chain recombines TRBV7-9 with TRBJ2-7; D is perhaps TRBD1 or TRBD2 (5 bases each). Germline-derived CDR1 and CDR2 are SEHNR and FQNEAQ (reference sequence). This CDR3 has 14 residues. V lost 3 bases and J 3 bases, leaving 12 bases between the germline ends. CDR3 loop: CASSFAGTNYEQYF. Here the CDR3 DNA reads TGTGCCAGCAGCTTCGCCGGGACCAACTACGAGCAGTACTTC.

The rearrangement links TRBV24-1 to TRBJ2-1; 10 bases align to TRBD2. V lost 9 bases and J lost 7; bases outside the gene matches: 8. The CDR3 contains 14 residues. In germline, CDR1 is KGHDR, CDR2 SFDVKD. The DNA of the CDR3 is TGTGCCACCGGCCTAGCGGGAGTTTTGAATGAGCAGTTCTTC. Its translation: CATGLAGVLNEQFF.

V usage is TRBV4-3 and J usage is TRBJ2-7; D is undetermined. The CDR3 length is 15 residues. V was shortened by 0 bases and J by 2 bases, with 11 bases between the two germline ends. In germline, CDR1 is LGHNA, CDR2 YSLEER. This chain's CDR3 is CASSQDDQSTYEQYF. CDR3 in DNA: TGCGCCAGCAGCCAAGATGACCAGTCCACCTACGAGCAGTACTTC.

This clonotype was picked up many times. This chain links TRBV7-6 with TRBJ2-3; TRBD2 matches at 10 bases. Trimming took 1 base from V and 4 from J; bases not matched to a gene: 11. The CDR3 has 18 residues. Germline V CDR1 and CDR2: SGHVS, FNYEAQ. The CDR3, as DNA: TGTGCCAGCAGCTTAGAAGGACTAGCGGATACGGTCGCAGATACGCAGTATTTT. Protein product: CASSLEGLADTVADTQYF.

In its sample, this clonotype was seen many times. CDR3 sequence reads: CASSPTENEKLFF. The CDR3 coding sequence is TGTGCCAGCTCACCTACAGAAAATGAAAAACTGTTTTTT. The chain is built from TRBV18 and TRBJ1-4; D unresolved. The CDR3 loop spans 13 amino acids. Germline V gene sequence: CDR1 KGHSH, CDR2 LQKENI. Trimming shortened V by 3 bases and J by 5 bases, and 7 bases separated the two germline ends.

The chain couples TRBV6-5 to TRBJ2-1; 8 nucleotides match TRBD1. This CDR3 has 17 amino acids. The ends lost 0 bases at V and 5 bases at J; junction bases unmatched: 9. Germline V gene sequence: CDR1 MNHEY, CDR2 SVGAGI. Here the CDR3 reads CASSYSRTGIPNNEQFF. In nucleotides, the CDR3 is TGTGCCAGCAGTTACTCCCGGACAGGGATCCCCAACAATGAGCAGTTCTTC.

This clonotype was seen at least ten times. This rearrangement joins TRBV11-2 to TRBJ1-2; no clear D gene. V lost 5 bases and J 8 bases, leaving 15 bases between the germline ends. The CDR3 contains 13 residues. Per the germline V gene, CDR1 is SGHAT and CDR2 is FQNNGV. The CDR3 sequence: CASSVTSRGGYTF. The CDR3 bases are TGTGCCAGCAGCGTCACCTCCCGAGGGGGCTACACCTTC. Looking up the rest from reference TRBV11-2 and TRBJ1-2 gives the full variable domain: EAGVAQSPRYKIIEKRQSVAFWCNPISGHATLYWYQQILGQGPKLLIQFQNNGVVDDSQLPKDRFSAERLKGVDSTLKIQPAKLEDSAVYLCASSVTSRGGYTFGSGTRLTVV.

DNA for the CDR3: TGTGCCAGCAGCCAAGATCGAGGAAACACCATATATTTT. This gives the protein CASSQDRGNTIYF. The chain links TRBV3-1 to TRBJ1-3; D call uncertain. The CDR3 totals 13 residues. Germline lookup yields CDR1 LGHDT and CDR2 YNNKEL (reference sequence). The V end was cut by 0 bases, the J end by 4 bases, with 4 bases between.

This clonotype was found a few times. J is TRBJ2-5 and V is TRBV6-1, with D tentatively TRBD2 (6 bases). V was shortened by 2 bases and J by 1 base, with 14 bases between the two germline ends. CDR3 size: 16 residues. CDR1 and CDR2 from the germline V gene are MNHNS and SASEGT. CDR3 sequence: CASSEYQGGVQETQYF. Here the CDR3 DNA reads TGTGCCAGCAGTGAATACCAGGGAGGAGTCCAAGAGACCCAGTACTTC.

This clonotype showed up many times. V is TRBV4-1 and J is TRBJ1-1; TRBD1 matches at 8 bases. Germline V gives CDR1 MGHRA, CDR2 YSYEKL. The CDR3 length is 15 residues. V trimming: 0 bases; J trimming: 3 bases; junction bases outside the gene matches: 3. In DNA, the CDR3 is TGCGCCAGCAGCCAAGAGGGGACAGGCCACACTGAAGCTTTCTTT. It encodes CASSQEGTGHTEAFF.

The V and J genes are TRBV12-3 or TRBV12-4 and TRBJ1-1, with D maybe TRBD1 (5 bases). This CDR3 has 17 residues. With 8 bases removed from V and 5 bases from J, the gap between germline ends came to 27 bases. This chain's CDR3 is CASLPSASRAERTEAFF. Written as DNA, the CDR3 is TGTGCCAGCCTCCCCTCGGCGAGCAGGGCGGAACGGACTGAAGCTTTCTTT.